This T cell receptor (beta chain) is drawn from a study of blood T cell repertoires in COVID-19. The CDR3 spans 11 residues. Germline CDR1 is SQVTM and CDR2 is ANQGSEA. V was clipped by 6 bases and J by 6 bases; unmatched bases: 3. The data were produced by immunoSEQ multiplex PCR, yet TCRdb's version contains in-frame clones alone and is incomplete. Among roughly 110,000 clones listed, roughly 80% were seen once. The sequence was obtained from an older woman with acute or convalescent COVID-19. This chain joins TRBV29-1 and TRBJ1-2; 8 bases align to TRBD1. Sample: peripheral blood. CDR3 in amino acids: CSVEGQDGYTF. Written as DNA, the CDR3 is TGCAGCGTAGAGGGACAGGATGGCTACACCTTC.